The 7 T cell receptor beta chains presented below share a single source sample, sequenced in a study of radiotherapy plus CTLA-4 blockade in lung cancer. Assay: immunoSEQ multiplex PCR; the TCRdb copy retains only in-frame clones and omits some. The table lists just over 60,000 clones, roughly 80% of them singletons, with less than 5.5% in the top ten. Sequenced material: peripheral blood, taken from a patient treated with radiotherapy plus ipilimumab. All receptors derive from a human donor with non-small cell lung cancer who had a complete response to radiotherapy plus ipilimumab.

The V gene is TRBV7-2, the J gene TRBJ1-1, with D hard to call. The CDR3 covers 14 residues. Trimming left V 1 base short and J 4 bases short, with 10 bases between. Germline loops: CDR1 SGHTA, CDR2 FQGNSA. Here the CDR3 reads CASSLGAKGTEAFF. Written as DNA, the CDR3 is TGTGCCAGCAGCTTAGGTGCGAAGGGCACTGAAGCTTTCTTT.

The rearrangement uses TRBV30 and TRBJ2-7; weak D call: TRBD1 (5 bases). CDR1 and CDR2 (germline): GTSNPN, SVGIG (reference sequence). The CDR3 sequence is 13 residues long. The V end was cut by 2 bases, the J end by 3 bases, with 11 bases between. The DNA for the CDR3 is TGTGCCTGGAGTCCCAGGGCCGACTACGAGCAGTACTTC. Translating gives CAWSPRADYEQYF.

This chain joins TRBV19 and TRBJ2-5; 12 bases align to TRBD2. In germline, CDR1 is LNHDA, CDR2 SQIVND (reference sequence). CDR3 length: 15 residues. The chain's CDR3 is CEIEGLAGVQETQYF. The CDR3 DNA is TGTGAGATCGAGGGACTAGCGGGCGTTCAAGAGACCCAGTACTTC.

In the case of this clone: Additional DNA sequences in this sample encode the identical CDR3. The chain recombines TRBV5-1 with TRBJ2-5; a weak D match, TRBD2 (7 bases). The CDR3 runs to 16 residues. V was cut by 0 bases and J by 1 base, with 13 bases left in between. Germline lookup yields CDR1 SGHRS and CDR2 YFSETQ. CDR3 DNA: TGCGCCAGCAGCTTGGCCGGGGGGCTTGGCCAAGAGACCCAGTACTTC. This sequence encodes CASSLAGGLGQETQYF.

This rearrangement joins TRBV25-1 to TRBJ2-5; D is unresolved. Germline-derived CDR1 and CDR2 are MGHDK and SYGVNS. The CDR3 loop spans 15 amino acids. Trimming cost V 6 bases and J 5 bases, with 19 bases left between them. This CDR3 is CASSQSWASRETQYF. CDR3 bases: TGTGCCAGCAGCCAATCTTGGGCGTCCAGGGAGACCCAGTACTTC.

A few counts support this clone. This chain joins TRBV4-3 and TRBJ2-3; D unresolved. CDR3 length equals 13 residues. Trimming shortened V by 0 bases and J by 10 bases, and 11 bases separated the two germline ends. Germline V gene sequence: CDR1 LGHNA, CDR2 YSLEER. CDR3 in DNA: TGCGCCAGCAGCCAAGATGGAAGGGCGGCGCAGTATTTT. This codes for CASSQDGRAAQYF.

The CDR3 DNA reads TGTGCCAGCGGGACAGAAGTCGGTGGGCCCCAGCATTTT. Amino acids: CASGTEVGGPQHF. The chain combines TRBV2 with TRBJ1-5; 7 nucleotides agree with TRBD1. Losses at the gene ends were 8 bases for V and 9 bases for J; bases not matched to a gene: 10. Germline V gives CDR1 SNHLY, CDR2 FYNNEI. This CDR3 comprises 13 residues.